The present entry profiles one T cell receptor beta chain with its context. Its antigen specificity is not known. Base qualities are missing; no much larger clone stands one base away. The CDR3 goes from the cysteine to the phenylalanine over 14 residues. The CDR3 DNA has 42 bases and is translated from base 1. V has 5 bases trimmed and J has 5 bases trimmed; junction bases matching no gene number 7. In the germline V gene (reference sequence), CDR1 corresponds to SEHNR and CDR2 to FQNEAQ. This entry comes from a study of shared clonotypes between healthy human individuals (dated by TCRdb to the early 2020s). Describing the broader study: A few men and a couple of women, aged 18 to 49 years, made up the cohort. Per donor, leukapheresis produced somewhere between about 0.9 and 9 billion PBMCs. To increase sequencing depth and limit assay-specific biases, different laboratories used diverse techniques to prepare libraries and sequence TCR repertoires. The study deeply sequenced blood TCR repertoires of roughly five healthy adults to estimate repertoire size and the extent of clonotype sharing between individuals. For each donor, CD4 naive and CD4 memory were each given three plates, CD8 naive was given two plates, and CD8 memory was given one plate.

TCR CDR3 regions were amplified from genomic DNA by multiplex PCR using the deep immunoSEQ assay. Extracted genomic DNA from each cell subset was spread evenly across all wells of several immunoSEQ 96-well plates, with each plate serving as a replicate. Each replicate PCR for sorted subsets received about 0.2 ug genomic DNA, equal to about 29,000 T cell genomes. The purified libraries were quantified using a Qubit 3.0 fluorometer, sized with a Bioanalyzer 2100, and then quantified again using the KAPA Library Quantification kit. A separate single-read 150-cycle Illumina NextSeq 550 flow cell was used to sequence each immunoSEQ 96-well plate. The authors' pipeline ran thus. The immunoSEQ output contained only junctional sequences without quality scores, so filtering could not match that applied to full-length reads. Sequences were annotated with PyIR, a Python wrapper for IgBLAST v1.9, and V/J genes and CDR3 were assigned using IMGT germline references. Reads were filtered out if the reads had weak V/J assignments (E-value above 1e-6), no CDR3, stop codons, out-of-frame junctions, or ambiguous translated residues. V3J clonotypes were defined by identical inferred V gene, J gene, and CDR3 amino acid sequence. Percentage overlap between repertoires was calculated by dividing the number of shared unique clonotypes by the size of the smaller repertoire. Repertoire richness was assessed with RTK rarefaction, the Chao1 estimator, and Recon v2.1 estimates of unobserved clonotypes. OLGA was used to compute generation probabilities for all TCRbeta clonotypes that the gDNA method yielded from a handful of donors. In TCRdb, the immuneACCESS table is reduced to in-frame sequences with V and J assigned. These tables do not hold every clone; where another copy was compared, an unresolved V gene accounts for under half, and the others remain unexplained. Clone size and the V and J calls come from that table; the DNA yielded D and trimming. For this sample there are around 940,000 clones; approximately 80% appear just once. Together, the top ten hold over 1.3% of the sample.

Healthy HIV-negative adults with no recently reported acute infections or vaccinations were included as donors. All donors were Caucasian adults living in Nashville, Tennessee, USA. CD4+ T cells were enriched by magnetic negative selection, after which naive cells were positively selected on CD45RA and the negative fraction was taken as the memory subset. Blood was collected by leukapheresis, and PBMCs were isolated by Ficoll-Histopaque density gradient centrifugation and then cryopreserved in liquid nitrogen vapor phase. Analytical flow cytometry was used to check the purity and quantity of each magnetically sorted T cell population. Genomic DNA was isolated from every sorted fraction and measured by UV absorbance on a Nanodrop 2000c. Study-level results and caveats: Clonotypes shared by all four sorted-subset donors showed higher generation probabilities than non-shared clonotypes. About 4.5% of naive CD4, roughly 3.6% of naive CD8, approximately 2.2% of memory CD4, and about 0.4% of memory CD8 clonotypes were shared across several donors. The small number of donors limited the genetic and exposure-history diversity represented. Even with the large sequencing depth, rarefaction of the sorted-subset datasets indicated that sequencing was incomplete. Pairwise subsampling led to the expectation that sequencing depth would affect the degree of clonotype sharing among donors. Only blood was sampled, and tissue TCR repertoires likely differ from those in blood. Naive subsets generally had larger estimated clonotype richness than memory subsets.

The V and J segments used are TRBV7-9 and TRBJ2-7; TRBD1 lines up with 9 middle nucleotides. Source material: memory CD4+ T cells sorted from blood. In the paper's terms, the cell subset or site label means: CD45RA-negative fraction. The receptor was derived from a man aged 18 to 30 in good health. The CDR3 loop reads CASSPRDRVHEQYF. In nucleotides, the sequence is TGTGCCAGCAGCCCGAGGGACAGGGTCCACGAGCAGTACTTC.